The rows below give T cell receptor beta chains drawn from one sample of a study of cytotoxic CD8 clonotypes in ibrutinib-treated CLL. Profiling relied on immunoSEQ multiplex PCR, and the TCRdb table lists in-frame clones only, not all of them. This table holds over 250,000 clones, approximately 76% found once. The sequencing here drew on PBMCs, taken at disease progression, from a patient treated with ibrutinib. The receptors originated from a human donor with chronic lymphocytic leukemia. Each CDR3 is given with its conserved first and last residue. Fields, in order: J gene, V gene, clone size, D gene, CDR3 DNA, CDR3 protein. D genes are given only for firm matches. Clone size is stated in some rows and not others, as once, few, many or a class when expanded.

J: TRBJ2-1; V: TRBV14; size: NA; D: NA; DNA: TGTGCCAGCAGCCAAGAGGGCGGGGAGAACAATGAGCAGTTCTTC; CDR3: CASSQEGGENNEQFF
J: TRBJ2-1; V: TRBV14; size: few; D: TRBD2; DNA: TGTGCCAGCAGCCAGTGGCTAGCGGGACGCAATGAGCAGTTCTTC; CDR3: CASSQWLAGRNEQFF
J: TRBJ2-7; V: TRBV9; size: NA; D: NA; DNA: TGTGCCAGCAGCGTAGCTACTTCAGGGTTCGAGCAGTACTTC; CDR3: CASSVATSGFEQYF
J: TRBJ2-3; V: TRBV5-1; size: NA; D: NA; DNA: TGCGCCAGCAGCCCCTCCAGCGGCACAGATACGCAGTATTTT; CDR3: CASSPSSGTDTQYF
J: TRBJ2-3; V: TRBV29-1; size: NA; D: TRBD1; DNA: TGCAGCGCCCCAGGGGGTCAGGACAGGGGCCCCACAGATACGCAGTATTTT; CDR3: CSAPGGQDRGPTDTQYF
J: TRBJ2-7; V: TRBV2; size: NA; D: TRBD1; DNA: TGTGCCAGCAGTGGGCCGGGACAGGGGGCCTACGAGCAGTACTTC; CDR3: CASSGPGQGAYEQYF
J: TRBJ2-7; V: TRBV15; size: NA; D: TRBD1; DNA: TGTGCCACCAGCAGAGGGGGACAGGCGGGGTACGAGCAGTACTTC; CDR3: CATSRGGQAGYEQYF
J: TRBJ1-2; V: TRBV15; size: NA; D: NA; DNA: TGTGCCACCAGCAGAGATGGGGGGGTCGTTGGCTACACCTTC; CDR3: CATSRDGGVVGYTF
J: TRBJ1-3; V: TRBV9; size: few; D: NA; DNA: TGTGCCAGCAGCGCTGGACGGAGTTTGCCTCGTGGAAACACCATATATTTT; CDR3: CASSAGRSLPRGNTIYF
J: TRBJ2-3; V: TRBV11-3; size: NA; D: TRBD2; DNA: TGTGCCAGCAGCCGAAGGACTAGCGGGGGCACAGATACGCAGTATTTT; CDR3: CASSRRTSGGTDTQYF
J: TRBJ1-1; V: TRBV5-1; size: NA; D: NA; DNA: TGCGCCAGCAGCCCACAGGTCTGGAACACTGAAGCTTTCTTT; CDR3: CASSPQVWNTEAFF
J: TRBJ2-5; V: TRBV2; size: once; D: TRBD1; DNA: TGTGCCAGCCCAGACAGGGGGCTTGGAGAGACCCAGTACTTC; CDR3: CASPDRGLGETQYF
J: TRBJ2-1; V: TRBV10-3; size: NA; D: TRBD2; DNA: TGTGCCATCAGTGGGGATAGCGGGAACTCCTACAATGAGCAGTTCTTC; CDR3: CAISGDSGNSYNEQFF
J: TRBJ2-7; V: TRBV28; size: NA; D: TRBD1; DNA: TGTGCCAGCAGTCCAGGGGGCCCGGCCTACGAGCAGTACTTC; CDR3: CASSPGGPAYEQYF
J: TRBJ2-1; V: TRBV29-1; size: NA; D: NA; DNA: TGCAGCGTTGAATCGGGATTGCTAACCTACAATGAGCAGTTCTTC; CDR3: CSVESGLLTYNEQFF
J: TRBJ2-7; V: TRBV19; size: NA; D: NA; DNA: TGTGCCAGTAGTACTCCGGGACGGAATTACGAGCAGTACTTC; CDR3: CASSTPGRNYEQYF
J: TRBJ2-3; V: TRBV29-1; size: NA; D: NA; DNA: TGCAGCGTTGAACCAACGGGGGCAGATACGCAGTATTTT; CDR3: CSVEPTGADTQYF
J: TRBJ2-3; V: TRBV2; size: NA; D: TRBD1; DNA: TGTGCCAGCAGTGTTTGGACAGGGGGCGCGGCAGATACGCAGTATTTT; CDR3: CASSVWTGGAADTQYF
J: TRBJ2-7; V: TRBV5-1; size: NA; D: TRBD2; DNA: TGCGCCAGCAGCTTAACACTAGCGGACTACCAGTACTTC; CDR3: CASSLTLADYQYF
J: TRBJ1-2; V: TRBV11-1; size: NA; D: NA; DNA: TGTGCCAGCAGCTTAGATCAGTCGGTCTATGGCTACACCTTC; CDR3: CASSLDQSVYGYTF
J: TRBJ2-7; V: TRBV28; size: NA; D: NA; DNA: TGTGCCAGCAGTTTCTACTCCCGGTATCGGTACGAGCAGTACTTC; CDR3: CASSFYSRYRYEQYF
J: TRBJ2-3; V: TRBV9; size: NA; D: NA; DNA: TGTGCCAGCACCATGAGGGGGGCTCGAGCAGATACGCAGTATTTT; CDR3: CASTMRGARADTQYF
J: TRBJ2-1; V: TRBV10-1; size: NA; D: TRBD2; DNA: TGCGCCAGCAGTGAGTCGCGCGGGAGGGGTCATGAGCAGTTCTTC; CDR3: CASSESRGRGHEQFF
J: TRBJ1-2; V: TRBV18; size: NA; D: TRBD1; DNA: TGTGCCAGCTCACCGACAGGGGGCAACTATGGCTACACCTTC; CDR3: CASSPTGGNYGYTF
J: TRBJ2-1; V: TRBV7-3; size: NA; D: TRBD1; DNA: TGTGCCAGCAGTTCACGTGACAGGGTCGCCTACAATGAGCAGTTCTTC; CDR3: CASSSRDRVAYNEQFF
J: TRBJ2-7; V: TRBV29-1; size: NA; D: TRBD2; DNA: TGCAGCGTTCCCTTGGCACTAGCGGGAGATTACGAGCAGTACTTC; CDR3: CSVPLALAGDYEQYF
J: TRBJ2-7; V: TRBV13; size: NA; D: TRBD1; DNA: TGTGCCAGCAGCTCTAGGACAGGAACCTACGAGCAGTACTTC; CDR3: CASSSRTGTYEQYF
J: TRBJ2-5; V: TRBV5-1; size: NA; D: TRBD1; DNA: TGCGCCAGCAGCTTGGCCGACAGGGAGCAAGAGACCCAGTACTTC; CDR3: CASSLADREQETQYF
J: TRBJ2-5; V: TRBV6-4; size: NA; D: TRBD1; DNA: TGTGCCAGCAGTGTCGGGGACAGGGAGCGCGGCCAAGAGACCCAGTACTTC; CDR3: CASSVGDRERGQETQYF
J: TRBJ1-6; V: TRBV6-7; size: NA; D: NA; DNA: TGTGCCAGCAGTCACGACAGGTTTGACTCACCCCTCCACTTT; CDR3: CASSHDRFDSPLHF
J: TRBJ2-2; V: TRBV7-3; size: NA; D: NA; DNA: TGTGCCAGCAGCTTAGTTTCGGCCGGGGAGCTGTTTTTT; CDR3: CASSLVSAGELFF
J: TRBJ1-1; V: TRBV6-5; size: NA; D: NA; DNA: TGTGCCAGCAGTTTGGGCGGTTTGGGGGACACTGAAGCTTTCTTT; CDR3: CASSLGGLGDTEAFF
J: TRBJ2-1; V: TRBV5-4; size: NA; D: NA; DNA: TGTGCCAGCAGTCCTGACATCCCCTACAATGAGCAGTTCTTC; CDR3: CASSPDIPYNEQFF
J: TRBJ2-5; V: TRBV5-1; size: NA; D: TRBD2; DNA: TGCGCCAGCAGCCAACTAGCGGAGCAAGAGACCCAGTACTTC; CDR3: CASSQLAEQETQYF
J: TRBJ1-2; V: TRBV7-9; size: few; D: TRBD1; DNA: TGTGCCAGCAGCTCCATATCAGGGGGCTACGGGGACTATGGCTACACCTTC; CDR3: CASSSISGGYGDYGYTF
J: TRBJ1-5; V: TRBV7-2; size: NA; D: NA; DNA: TGTGCCAGCAGTCCTCGACCGGGGAGCAATCAGCCCCAGCATTTT; CDR3: CASSPRPGSNQPQHF
J: TRBJ1-1; V: TRBV9; size: NA; D: NA; DNA: TGTGCCAGCAGCGTCGTTTTGAGACGGACTGAAGCTTTCTTT; CDR3: CASSVVLRRTEAFF
J: TRBJ2-3; V: TRBV6-1; size: NA; D: TRBD2; DNA: TGTGCCAGCAAACTAGCGGGGGTTAGCACAGATACGCAGTATTTT; CDR3: CASKLAGVSTDTQYF
J: TRBJ2-1; V: TRBV7-2; size: NA; D: NA; DNA: TGTGCCAGCAGCTTGAACTTCCCCGCGAATGAGCAGTTCTTC; CDR3: CASSLNFPANEQFF
J: TRBJ2-3; V: TRBV10-3; size: NA; D: TRBD1; DNA: TGTGCCATCAGTGCCTCACTACTCACAGGGGGCCGGACAGATACGCAGTATTTT; CDR3: CAISASLLTGGRTDTQYF